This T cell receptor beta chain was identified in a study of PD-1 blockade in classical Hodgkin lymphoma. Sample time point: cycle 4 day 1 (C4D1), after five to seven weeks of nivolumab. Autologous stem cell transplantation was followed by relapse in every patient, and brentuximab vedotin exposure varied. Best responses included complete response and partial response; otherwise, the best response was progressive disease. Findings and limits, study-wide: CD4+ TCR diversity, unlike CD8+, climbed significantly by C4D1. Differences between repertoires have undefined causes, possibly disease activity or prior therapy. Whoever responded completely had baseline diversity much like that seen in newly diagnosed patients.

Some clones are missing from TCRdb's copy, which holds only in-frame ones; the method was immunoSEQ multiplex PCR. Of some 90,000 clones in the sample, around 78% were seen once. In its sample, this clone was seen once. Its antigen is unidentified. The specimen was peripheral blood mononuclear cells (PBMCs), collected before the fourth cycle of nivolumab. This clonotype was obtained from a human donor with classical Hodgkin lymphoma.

The CDR3: CASSIEDRGTYEQYF. The CDR3 nucleotides read TGTGCCAGTAGTATCGAAGACAGGGGAACCTACGAGCAGTACTTC. The chain is built from TRBV19 and TRBJ2-7; 8 bases match TRBD1. The V gene end was trimmed by 3 bases and the J gene end by 2 bases; junction bases not matched to a gene: 6. The CDR3 runs 15 residues. Germline CDR1 LNHDA, CDR2 SQIVND (reference sequence).